The next 17 T cell receptor beta chains were all read from a single sample in a study of naive and memory T cell subsets. The beta constant-region primer was an equimolar mix of two oligonucleotides covering TRBC1 and TRBC2. TCRdb ran MiXCR on the UMI-ligation and nested PCR reads and lists one entry per CDR3 protein. The data show around 90,000 distinct CDR3 sequences, with 7% seen just once and about 1.6% held by the top ten. Sequencing input: central memory CD4+ T cells from blood. Receptor source: a human donor in good health.

This clonotype was counted between two and nine times. The chain combines TRBV9 with TRBJ2-3; 7 bases are shared with TRBD2. Trimming at V came to 0 bases and at J to 1 base, leaving 5 bases not matched to a gene. This CDR3 has 16 amino acids. CDR1 and CDR2 from the germline V gene are SGDLS and YYNGEE. The CDR3 protein is CASSVAVAGGTDTQYF. The CDR3 DNA is TGTGCCAGCAGCGTAGCTGTGGCGGGGGGCACAGATACGCAGTATTTT.

Comments on this clonotype: An end of the junction differs from the germline gene, which may be a read error. This sequence joins TRBV7-7 and TRBJ2-1; D call uncertain. Looked up from germline, CDR1 is SSHAT and CDR2 is FNYEAQ (reference sequence). This CDR3 contains 13 residues. CDR3 amino acids: CASSLGADNEQFF. In nucleotides, the CDR3 is TGTGCTAGCAGCTTAGGCGCGGACAATGAGCAGTTCTTC.

The rearrangement joins TRBV19 to TRBJ2-1; no definite D call. The CDR3 loop spans 14 amino acids. Looked up from germline, CDR1 is LNHDA and CDR2 is SQIVND (reference sequence). Trimming left V 8 bases short and J 3 bases short, with 14 bases between. The CDR3 DNA reads TGTGCCAGTCGGTCGGCTATGGTCTACAATGAGCAGTTCTTC. It translates to CASRSAMVYNEQFF.

This clonotype came up many times. The J gene is TRBJ2-3, the V gene TRBV7-9; D possibly corresponds to TRBD2 (7 bases). The CDR3 covers 16 residues. V lost 3 bases and J lost 3, with 16 bases in between. Germline V gene sequence: CDR1 SEHNR, CDR2 FQNEAQ (reference sequence). This CDR3 is CASSFLQGLPTDTQYF. CDR3 in DNA: TGTGCCAGCAGCTTCCTACAGGGACTACCTACAGATACGCAGTATTTT.

This clonotype was detected many times. This chain connects TRBV7-3 to TRBJ2-5, with D possibly matching TRBD2 (6 bases). V gave up 5 bases and J gave up 3 bases, with 10 bases separating them. The CDR3 has 13 residues. The germline V gene encodes CDR1 SGHTA and CDR2 FQGTGA. This CDR3 is CASSRSGEETQYF. DNA of the CDR3: TGTGCCAGCAGCCGTTCGGGGGAAGAGACCCAGTACTTC. The full variable domain, in which reference TRBV7-3 and TRBJ2-5 provide the parts outside the CDR3, is GAGVSQTPSNKVTEKGKYVELRCDPISGHTALYWYRQSLGQGPEFLIYFQGTGAADDSGLPNDRFFAVRPEGSVSTLKIQRTERGDSAVYLCASSRSGEETQYFGPGTRLLVL.

The chain recombines TRBV10-2 with TRBJ2-2; perhaps TRBD2 as D (6 bases). Germline V gene sequence: CDR1 WSHSY, CDR2 SAAADI. The CDR3 has 15 amino acids. Trimming stripped 7 bases from V and 2 bases from J, with 14 bases between. The CDR3 region has the DNA TGCGCCAGCATTCCTGGGACTCACAACACCGGGGAGCTGTTTTTT. Protein sequence: CASIPGTHNTGELFF.

The chain joins TRBV7-3 to TRBJ2-1; a weak D match, TRBD1 (6 bases). The CDR3 loop spans 16 amino acids. V was shortened by 5 bases and J by 3 bases, with 17 bases between the two germline ends. The germline V gene has CDR1 SGHTA and CDR2 FQGTGA. The CDR3 coding sequence is TGTGCCAGCAGCCCCTTGCGGGTAGGGGGCTACAATGAGCAGTTCTTC. Its protein is CASSPLRVGGYNEQFF.

A word on this clonotype: With a much larger clone just one base away, this may be a read error. V gene TRBV20-1 combines with J gene TRBJ2-4; perhaps D is TRBD1 or TRBD2 (6 bases each). With 3 bases removed from V and 11 bases from J, the gap between germline ends came to 17 bases. Germline V gene lookup returns CDR1 DFQATT and CDR2 SNEGSKA (reference sequence). This CDR3 comprises 13 residues. CDR3 in amino acids: CSASYREANFQYF. Written as DNA, the CDR3 is TGCAGTGCTAGTTACAGGGAGGCGAACTTTCAGTACTTC.

This clonotype came up many times. CDR3 loop: CASSRQGYGQETQYF. For the CDR3, the DNA is TGTGCCAGCAGCCGGCAGGGTTACGGACAAGAGACCCAGTACTTC. This chain connects TRBV11-2 to TRBJ2-5; TRBD1 might be the D (5 bases). V was shortened by 5 bases and J by 2 bases, with 15 bases between the two germline ends. CDR1 and CDR2 from the germline V gene are SGHAT and FQNNGV. The length of the CDR3 is 15 residues.

This clonotype was counted ten times or more. This chain connects TRBV4-2 to TRBJ2-3; tentatively, D is TRBD1 or TRBD2 (5 bases each). The CDR3 contains 17 residues. The germline gives CDR1 LGHNA, CDR2 YNFKEQ. Trimming removed 0 bases from V and 0 bases from J, with 13 bases in between. For the CDR3, the DNA is TGTGCCAGCAGCCAAGATCAGGGTACGGGGAGCACAGATACGCAGTATTTT. Its protein is CASSQDQGTGSTDTQYF.

This clonotype was counted many times. The chain employs TRBV12-3 or TRBV12-4 and TRBJ1-5; D is possibly TRBD1 (5 bases). This CDR3 has 15 amino acids. Trimming took 6 bases from V and 4 from J, leaving 16 bases between them. The CDR3, as DNA: TGTGCCAGCAGACCCTCGGGACGGCTAAATCAGCCCCAGCATTTT. Its translation: CASRPSGRLNQPQHF.

This clonotype has a count of ten or more. V and J are TRBV4-1 and TRBJ1-2; D possibly corresponds to TRBD1 (5 bases). Germline CDR1 is MGHRA and CDR2 is YSYEKL. V lost 1 base to trimming and J lost 4 bases, with 10 bases between them. This CDR3 region has 14 residues. CDR3 DNA: TGCGCCAGCAGCCAAGGGGGGGGTTCCTATGGCTACACCTTC. It encodes CASSQGGGSYGYTF.

By share, this clonotype counts as medium-sized. The J gene is TRBJ1-5, the V gene TRBV7-2; no clear D gene. The CDR3 contains 13 residues. Deletions cut 1 base from V and 7 bases from J, with 8 bases between. Germline CDR1 is SGHTA and CDR2 is FQGNSA. Here the CDR3 reads CASSLGPIQPQHF. DNA of the CDR3: TGTGCCAGCAGCTTAGGACCTATCCAGCCCCAGCATTTT. Based on the CDR3 plus reference TRBV7-2 and TRBJ1-5, the full variable domain is GAGVSQSPSNKVTEKGKDVELRCDPISGHTALYWYRQSLGQGLEFLIYFQGNSAPDKSGLPSDRFSAERTGGSVSTLTIQRTQQEDSAVYLCASSLGPIQPQHFGDGTRLSIL.

This clonotype turned up a few times. The J gene is TRBJ2-1, the V gene TRBV24-1; 9 bases align to TRBD1. Germline V gives CDR1 KGHDR, CDR2 SFDVKD. The CDR3 is 17 residues long. The V and J ends lost 3 bases and 3 bases, in that order; junction bases with no gene match: 8. The DNA of the CDR3 is TGTGCCACCAGTGATGTTAGACCGGGACAGGGCTACAATGAGCAGTTCTTC. This encodes CATSDVRPGQGYNEQFF.

This clonotype was observed many times. This chain links TRBV28 with TRBJ1-3; D gene unclear. The V and J ends lost 3 bases and 3 bases respectively, with 12 bases between them. Germline V CDR1 and CDR2: MDHEN, SYDVKM. There are 15 residues in the CDR3. CDR3 nucleotides: TGTGCCAGCAGTTTCCGCCAACGGGGTGGAAACACCATATATTTT. Its protein is CASSFRQRGGNTIYF. The full variable domain, in which reference TRBV28 and TRBJ1-3 provide the parts outside the CDR3, is DVKVTQSSRYLVKRTGEKVFLECVQDMDHENMFWYRQDPGLGLRLIYFSYDVKMKEKGDIPEGYSVSREKKERFSLILESASTNQTSMYLCASSFRQRGGNTIYFGEGSWLTVV.

The chain carries TRBV27 and TRBJ2-1; no clear D. Trimming removed 6 bases at V and 4 bases at J, with 10 bases between. This CDR3 contains 13 residues. Germline V lookup: CDR1 MNHEY, CDR2 SMNVEV (reference sequence). Here the CDR3 reads CASSRRQYNEQFF. The CDR3, as DNA: TGTGCCAGCAGCCGGCGGCAGTACAATGAGCAGTTCTTC.

Ten or more counts support this clonotype. The rearrangement uses TRBV14 and TRBJ2-5, with TRBD2 matching over 9 bases. The CDR3 totals 16 residues. Per the germline V gene, CDR1 is SGHDN and CDR2 is FVKESK. Trimming cost V 6 bases and J 2 bases; bases outside gene matches: 10. CDR3 loop: CASRAGGTGNQETQYF. DNA for the CDR3: TGTGCCAGCAGAGCGGGAGGAACAGGGAATCAAGAGACCCAGTACTTC.